This T cell receptor (beta chain) was sequenced during a study of cytomegalovirus exposure and HLA in healthy donors. Background on the study: Counted in an early data release were roughly 87 million unique TCRs from HLA-typed donors. Findings and caveats of the study: A later analysis reportedly found fewer N-insertions in an Asian-associated ancestry cluster than the roughly 670-donor mean. Apart from CMV serostatus, no immune exposure information was available.

Trimming took 4 bases from V and 0 from J, leaving 12 bases between them. The CDR3 runs 16 residues. CDR1 and CDR2 (germline): SEHNR, FQNEAQ (reference sequence). The PCR had 60 Vbeta and 13 Jbeta primers. Assay used: immunoSEQ multiplex PCR; TCRdb lists only in-frame clones, some missing. The sample holds under 200,000 clones; about 13% are singletons and the top ten take about 7.8%. This clone was counted only a few times. No antigen is known for it. This TCR came from a man aged 45-60 years in good health and CMV-seropositive. The sequenced material came from PBMCs. The V gene is TRBV7-9, the J gene TRBJ2-2; tentative D call: TRBD1 (6 bases). CDR3 sequence (DNA): TGTGCCAGCAGCTCCCGGACAGTTCCGAACACCGGGGAGCTGTTTTTT. The encoded protein is CASSSRTVPNTGELFF.